These T cell receptor beta chains were read from a single sample in a study of blood T cell repertoires in COVID-19. The protocol was immunoSEQ multiplex PCR, while the TCRdb copy is restricted to in-frame clones and leaves out a portion. The profile shows more than 85,000 clones, around 68% of them singletons. Sequencing was done on a sample of peripheral blood. Source of these receptors: a woman aged 60-75 years with acute or convalescent COVID-19. Both conserved end residues are part of each CDR3. Rows may omit the clone size; those that give it use once, few, many or a size class.

TRBV2	TRBJ1-2	NA	CASSEPGAANYGYTF
TRBV3-1/TRBV3-2	TRBJ2-5	NA	CASSQDRDRETQYF
TRBV7-3	TRBJ2-3	NA	CASTRGGGGDTQYF
TRBV5-5	TRBJ2-5	NA	CASSSGTSGSKETQYF
TRBV19	TRBJ1-4	NA	CASTKGYGSREKLFF
TRBV5-1	TRBJ2-1	many	CASSQGQRFQEQFF
TRBV11-2	TRBJ1-6	NA	CASSFGTGSPLHF
TRBV11-1	TRBJ2-5	once	CASSLGLAQETQYF
TRBV7-3	TRBJ2-2	few	CASSILTGELFF
TRBV19	TRBJ2-3	NA	CASSTSTVGARGDTQYF
TRBV2	TRBJ1-6	few	CASSLDNSPLHF
TRBV29-1	TRBJ1-1	NA	CSVLRTGHEAFF
TRBV5-1	TRBJ2-7	NA	CASSLGRGRDYEQYF
TRBV27	TRBJ1-4	NA	CASSSRTGVREKLFF
TRBV6-5	TRBJ2-5	many	CASIQGIRETQYF
TRBV7-2	TRBJ1-4	few	CASNTGGTNEKLFF
TRBV7-6	TRBJ1-5	NA	CASSSWENQPQHF
TRBV19	TRBJ2-7	NA	CASSEGAREQYF
TRBV30	TRBJ1-6	once	CAWKRKQGATNSPLHF
TRBV12-1	TRBJ2-3	NA	CASSYQEYF
TRBV7-3	TRBJ2-7	few	CASSLQSGGTYEQYF
TRBV7-2	TRBJ1-1	few	CASSPRTGQGLSSTEAFF
TRBV7-9	TRBJ2-2	NA	CASSPRGGELFF
TRBV19	TRBJ2-3	NA	CASSRDITTQYF
TRBV13	TRBJ1-5	NA	CASSTRTGLGNQPQHF
TRBV12-1	TRBJ2-1	once	CASSFARWGGNEQFF
TRBV5-1	TRBJ2-1	few	CASALGQDNEQFF
TRBV30	TRBJ1-2	NA	CAWSPGNNYGYTF
TRBV29-1	TRBJ2-1	NA	CSVEGRAKQGAHLNEQFF
TRBV15	TRBJ1-5	NA	CATSRGGSNSNQPQHF
TRBV29-1	TRBJ1-2	few	CSVAGQGGYGYTF
TRBV18	TRBJ1-6	NA	CASSPRARGANSPLHF
TRBV4-2	TRBJ2-3	NA	CASSQANRGATDTQYF
TRBV10-3	TRBJ2-7	many	CAISEYGGREQYF
TRBV12-5	TRBJ2-1	NA	CASGAQVYNEQFF
TRBV5-1	TRBJ2-3	NA	CASSFSGVRDTQYF
TRBV6-6	TRBJ2-5	NA	CASSGQLETQYF
TRBV7-2	TRBJ1-5	few	CASSWRTGRQPQHF
TRBV6-5	TRBJ1-3	NA	CASSYSGQGGNTIYF
TRBV2	TRBJ1-1	NA	CASREETGVMNTEAFF
TRBV29-1	TRBJ2-7	NA	CSGTGTGGAGRAYEQYF
TRBV3-1/TRBV3-2	TRBJ2-7	NA	CASSQDGATYEQYF
TRBV7-2	TRBJ1-4	NA	CASSFRATNEKLFF
TRBV5-5	TRBJ1-2	few	CASTLGGGAGYTF